Below, 5 T cell receptor beta chains from the same sample are listed, as sequenced in a study of T-cell reconstitution after alpha-beta-depleted transplantation in children (TCRdb year 2016). Libraries came from PCR. Data came from an Illumina HiSeq 2500. To normalize quantification of the TCRbeta repertoire, the TCR libraries were built with molecular barcoding that relied on unique molecular identifiers. TCRdb redid the processing of the public reads, applying fastp at Q25 and MiXCR, and retained in-frame beta chains. One record per CDR3 amino acid sequence lists the most common genes and DNA. For this sample the table gives 70,000 to 95,000 distinct CDR3 sequences, of which 15% to 19% were detected only once. About 19% of the sample rests with the top ten. Interpreted using the paper, the treatment or condition label stands for: allogeneic hematopoietic cell transplantation with graft depleted of TCRalphabeta T cells and CD19 B cells.

The sample was PBMCs, mostly from graft donor cells, taken 180 days after TCRalphabeta/CD19-depleted stem cell transplant. Receptors originate from a male patient between 2 and 10 years old who had a stem cell transplant for acute lymphoblastic leukemia, so the T cells may come from the graft donor.

This clonotype turned up a few times. This chain connects TRBV5-4 to TRBJ2-5; 7 bases are shared with TRBD2. This CDR3 has 15 amino acids. V lost 2 bases and J lost 2; bases outside the gene matches: 6. Germline loops: CDR1 SGHNT, CDR2 YYREEE (reference sequence). The CDR3 is CASSFQNSGQETQYF. The CDR3 bases are TGTGCCAGCAGCTTTCAGAATAGCGGGCAAGAGACCCAGTACTTC. Full variable domain (rest looked up from reference TRBV5-4 and TRBJ2-5): ETGVTQSPTHLIKTRGQQVTLRCSSQSGHNTVSWYQQALGQGPQFIFQYYREEENGRGNFPPRFSGLQFPNYSSELNVNALELDDSALYLCASSFQNSGQETQYFGPGTRLLVL.

The chain is built from TRBV5-1 and TRBJ2-6, with 8 bases identical to TRBD1. The germline gives CDR1 SGHRS, CDR2 YFSETQ. CDR3 length: 18 residues. V trimming: 0 bases; J trimming: 1 base; junction bases outside the gene matches: 6. CDR3 in DNA: TGCGCCAGCAGCTTGGTATCAGGGGGCTTATCTGGGGCCAACGTCCTGACTTTC. Its protein product is CASSLVSGGLSGANVLTF.

In the case of this clonotype: No DNA is shown, since the ends of the CDR3 on it are uncertain; the CDR3 is the one TCRdb lists. The chain carries TRBV7-9 and TRBJ1-2. The CDR3 is 13 amino acids in total, end residues counted. Germline lookup yields CDR1 SEHNR and CDR2 FQNEAQ (reference sequence). CDR3 in amino acids: CASSFQVSYGDTF.

Worth noting for this clonotype: Its ends do not fully match the called genes, so a read error is possible. The chain couples TRBV10-3 to TRBJ2-3; unclear D gene. Germline V lookup: CDR1 ENHRY, CDR2 SYGVKD. The CDR3 length is 15 residues. The CDR3 DNA is TGTGCCATCAGACCGTCGGGCACCCGCACAGATACGCCGTATTTT. It codes for CAIRPSGTRTDTPYF.

This clonotype was seen a few times. The CDR3 sequence: CASSLGWLAGGPNEQYF. For the CDR3, the DNA is TGCGCCAGCAGCTTGGGGTGGCTAGCGGGGGGCCCCAACGAGCAGTACTTC. The chain couples TRBV5-1 to TRBJ2-7; TRBD2 matches 11 bases. Trimming took 0 bases from V and 5 from J; bases not matched to a gene: 10. CDR1 and CDR2 (germline): SGHRS, YFSETQ. This CDR3 is built from 17 residues.